This TCR beta chain was recorded in a study of OX40 agonist ivuxolimab in advanced cancers. Profiling relied on immunoSEQ multiplex PCR, and the TCRdb table lists in-frame clones only, not all of them. This sample has around 50,000 clones, with about 85% found just once. CDR3 length: 14 residues. Germline CDR1 LNHNV, CDR2 YYDKDF (reference sequence). Germline trimming cut 3 bases from V and 8 bases from J; bases unmatched to any gene: 5. The sample here was CD4+ or CD8+ T cells sorted from blood, taken in a trial of the OX40 agonist ivuxolimab. The chain links TRBV15 to TRBJ1-2, with 11 bases lining up with TRBD1. The source is an adult with an advanced solid tumor such as melanoma, head and neck, liver or kidney cancer. Written as DNA, the CDR3 is TGTGCCACCAGCAGGCCGGGACAGGGGGACGGCTACACCTTC. Its protein is CATSRPGQGDGYTF. Full variable domain (outside the CDR3, taken from reference TRBV15 and TRBJ1-2): DAMVIQNPRYQVTQFGKPVTLSCSQTLNHNVMYWYQQKSSQAPKLLFHYYDKDFNNEADTPDNFQSRRPNTSFCFLDIRSPGLGDTAMYLCATSRPGQGDGYTFGSGTRLTVV.